These 30 T cell receptor beta chains originate from one sample sequenced in a study of control samples from healthy donors and cancer patients. The assay was immunoSEQ multiplex PCR, and TCRdb's table has in-frame clones only and misses some. The sample consists of fewer than 6,000 clones, about four fifths of them appearing once. The sample taken for sequencing was formalin-fixed, paraffin-embedded tissue. The receptors were gathered from a female donor with lung cancer.

This chain connects TRBV29-1 to TRBJ2-7, with TRBD1 matching 7 bases. The V segment lost 0 bases and the J segment 0 bases; nucleotides outside the gene matches: 2. Per germline, CDR1 SQVTM and CDR2 ANQGSEA. The CDR3 runs to 14 residues. CDR3 amino acids: CSVEDPGGSYEQYF. CDR3 DNA sequence: TGCAGCGTTGAAGATCCAGGGGGCTCCTACGAGCAGTACTTC.

The rearrangement links TRBV30 to TRBJ2-7; D not certain. The CDR3 has 12 amino acids. Germline CDR1 GTSNPN, CDR2 SVGIG (reference sequence). V lost 5 bases, J lost 2 bases, and 10 bases lay in between. The CDR3 spells CAWDGKTYEQYF. For the CDR3, the DNA is TGTGCCTGGGATGGGAAGACCTACGAGCAGTACTTC.

The CDR3 loop is CASSVEREGREQFF. In DNA form, the CDR3 reads TGTGCCAGCAGTGTTGAGCGGGAGGGTCGGGAGCAGTTCTTC. The J gene is TRBJ2-1, the V gene TRBV6-4, with 10 bases aligning to TRBD2. The germline V gene encodes CDR1 MRHNA and CDR2 SNTAGT. V was clipped by 4 bases and J by 10 bases; unmatched bases: 7. This CDR3 has 14 amino acids.

CDR3 bases: TGTGCCAGCAGCGACAACAGCGGGGACCGCTATGGCTACACCTTC. Translated, it gives CASSDNSGDRYGYTF. The V call is TRBV9, the J call TRBJ1-2; D is perhaps TRBD1 (5 bases). Trimming cost V 3 bases and J 4 bases, with 16 bases left between them. Germline V gene sequence: CDR1 SGDLS, CDR2 YYNGEE. This CDR3 region has 15 residues.

The chain carries TRBV11-3 and TRBJ2-5; 7 nucleotides align to TRBD2. CDR1 and CDR2 (germline): SGHNT, YENEEA. The CDR3 is 14 amino acids. V shed 1 base, J shed 5 bases, and the junction held 4 bases outside the gene matches. The CDR3 is CASSLAGGAETQYF. CDR3 sequence (DNA): TGTGCCAGCAGCTTAGCGGGGGGTGCCGAGACCCAGTACTTC.

V usage is TRBV4-3 and J usage is TRBJ1-2; tentative D call: TRBD1 (5 bases). Germline CDR1 is LGHNA and CDR2 is YSLEER. The ends were cut back, 4 bases at V and 8 bases at J, with 17 bases in the middle. The CDR3 loop spans 14 amino acids. The CDR3 DNA sequence: TGCGCCAGCAGCCGCTGGGAGGGGCTCGAGGGCTACACCTTC. Translation: CASSRWEGLEGYTF.

The rearrangement uses TRBV28 and TRBJ2-1; 10 positions agree with TRBD2. Trimming took 6 bases from V and 5 from J; bases not matched to a gene: 7. CDR3 size: 15 residues. From germline, CDR1 is MDHEN and CDR2 SYDVKM. The CDR3 nucleotides read TGTGCCAGCAGAATAGCGGGAGGTAACCACAATGAGCAGTTCTTC. Encoded protein: CASRIAGGNHNEQFF.

This clone was picked up a small number of times. The CDR3 region is CAWSATGDTQYF. The CDR3 nucleotides read TGTGCCTGGAGTGCCACAGGAGATACGCAGTATTTT. This rearrangement joins TRBV30 to TRBJ2-3; D is possibly TRBD1 (5 bases). Germline CDR1 is GTSNPN and CDR2 is SVGIG (reference sequence). Trimming removed 1 base at V and 5 bases at J, with 7 bases between. The CDR3 extends over 12 amino acids.

This chain links TRBV9 with TRBJ2-1; perhaps TRBD2 as D (6 bases). Deletions cut 2 bases from V and 2 bases from J, with 11 bases between. This CDR3 contains 15 residues. The germline gives CDR1 SGDLS, CDR2 YYNGEE. The CDR3 region is CASSVLSGAYNEQFF. CDR3 nucleotides: TGTGCCAGCAGCGTTCTTAGCGGAGCCTACAATGAGCAGTTCTTC. Full variable domain (missing parts from reference TRBV9 and TRBJ2-1): DSGVTQTPKHLITATGQRVTLRCSPRSGDLSVYWYQQSLDQGLQFLIQYYNGEERAKGNILERFSAQQFPDLHSELNLSSLELGDSALYFCASSVLSGAYNEQFFGPGTRLTVL.

This chain uses TRBV4-2 with TRBJ1-1; 8 bases align to TRBD1. Germline-derived CDR1 and CDR2 are LGHNA and YNFKEQ. The CDR3 spans 13 residues. J gave up 4 bases and V 2 bases, and 0 bases lay outside the gene matches. CDR3: CASSQQGATEAFF. The CDR3, as DNA: TGTGCCAGCAGCCAACAGGGGGCCACTGAAGCTTTCTTT.

Worth noting for this clone: The junction shows a germline mismatch at one end, possibly a read error. The chain employs TRBV18 and TRBJ2-7, with 7 bases fitting TRBD1. CDR3 length: 16 amino acids. Germline V lookup: CDR1 KGHSH, CDR2 LQKENI. The CDR3 region has the DNA TGTGCCAGTTCACCCATGACAGGGTCTCCTCGTTGGGAGCAGTACTTC. It codes for CASSPMTGSPRWEQYF.

The rearrangement links TRBV12-3 or TRBV12-4 to TRBJ1-2; tentative D call: TRBD1 (6 bases). Trimming left V 3 bases short and J 8 bases short, with 13 bases between. The CDR3 covers 13 residues. CDR3 coding DNA: TGTGCCAGCAGTTTTCGAGGGGGAGTCGGCTACACCTTC. It specifies CASSFRGGVGYTF.

CDR3 protein: CASSLFSTSGSHNEQFF. CDR3 DNA: TGTGCCAGCAGTTTATTTTCGACTAGCGGGAGCCACAATGAGCAGTTCTTC. The rearrangement uses TRBV27 and TRBJ2-1; 12 bases fit TRBD2. CDR1 and CDR2 from the germline V gene are MNHEY and SMNVEV (reference sequence). The length of the CDR3 is 17 residues. Unmatched junction bases numbered 6, after V lost 1 base and J lost 5 bases.

A few counts support this clone. This chain links TRBV19 with TRBJ1-2; TRBD1 is a possible D gene (5 bases). Germline CDR1 reads LNHDA; CDR2 reads SQIVND (reference sequence). This CDR3 is 13 amino acids long. Trimming took 4 bases from V and 2 from J, leaving 8 bases between them. CDR3 DNA: TGTGCCAGTAGTACAGACAGAAACTATGGCTACACCTTC. Translating it yields CASSTDRNYGYTF. Variable domain in full (rest from reference TRBV19 and TRBJ1-2): DGGITQSPKYLFRKEGQNVTLSCEQNLNHDAMYWYRQDPGQGLRLIYYSQIVNDFQKGDIAEGYSVSREKKESFPLTVTSAQKNPTAFYLCASSTDRNYGYTFGSGTRLTVV.

The chain is built from TRBV19 and TRBJ1-1; D ambiguous. The CDR3 is made up of 16 amino acids. CDR1 and CDR2 from the germline V gene are LNHDA and SQIVND (reference sequence). Trimming shortened V by 0 bases and J by 5 bases, and 16 bases separated the two germline ends. The CDR3 reads CASSIDPVAGGTEAFF. For the CDR3, the DNA is TGTGCCAGTAGTATAGATCCAGTGGCAGGCGGGACTGAAGCTTTCTTT.

The genes are TRBV13 and TRBJ2-6; unclear D gene. The CDR3 covers 14 residues. Germline V gene lookup returns CDR1 PRHDT and CDR2 FYEKMQ (reference sequence). V was cut by 4 bases and J by 4 bases, with 8 bases left in between. The CDR3 loop is CASSSSRGANVLTF. DNA for the CDR3: TGTGCCAGCAGCTCCAGTCGGGGGGCCAACGTCCTGACTTTC.

The J gene is TRBJ2-2, the V gene TRBV11-3, with no clear D. With 8 bases removed from V and 7 bases from J, the gap between germline ends came to 11 bases. The CDR3 is made up of 12 amino acids. Looked up from germline, CDR1 is SGHNT and CDR2 is YENEEA. The CDR3 region is CASSSQRGELFF. The CDR3 nucleotides read TGTGCCAGCTCCTCGCAACGCGGGGAGCTGTTTTTT.

To note about this clone: One junction end does not reproduce the germline sequence, and a read error may be involved. The gene calls are TRBV6-5 and TRBJ1-1; TRBD1 matches 8 bases. The CDR3 extends over 13 amino acids. Germline loops: CDR1 MNHEY, CDR2 SVGAGI. DNA for the CDR3: TGTACCAGCCATCCCCGCAGGGGGCCTGAAGCTTTCTTT. Translation gives CTSHPRRGPEAFF.

This chain links TRBV30 with TRBJ2-1; D gene ambiguous. This CDR3 is built from 13 residues. The ends were cut back, 0 bases at V and 5 bases at J, with 8 bases in the middle. Germline CDR1 is GTSNPN and CDR2 is SVGIG (reference sequence). DNA of the CDR3: TGTGCCTGGAGTGTACAGATACACAATGAGCAGTTCTTC. This encodes CAWSVQIHNEQFF.

The chain employs TRBV11-3 and TRBJ2-7, with 8 bases fitting TRBD2. There are 16 residues in the CDR3. The V gene's germline CDR1 is SGHNT and CDR2 YENEEA. V lost 1 base to trimming and J lost 3 bases; unmatched junction nucleotides: 8. The CDR3 is CASSLVGSGRLYEQYF. For the CDR3, the DNA is TGTGCCAGCAGCTTAGTAGGAAGCGGGAGACTCTACGAGCAGTACTTC.

The chain combines TRBV24-1 with TRBJ2-5, with TRBD1 matching 10 bases. The CDR3 has 16 amino acids. Germline V gives CDR1 KGHDR, CDR2 SFDVKD. The J segment lost 1 base and the V segment lost 5 bases, leaving 6 bases of the junction unmatched. CDR3 bases: TGTGCCACCAGTGGGCGGGGACAGGGGCCCCAAGAGACCCAGTACTTC. This sequence encodes CATSGRGQGPQETQYF.

This clone was seen once. The rearrangement joins TRBV28 to TRBJ2-3; 9 nucleotides agree with TRBD1. The V gene's germline CDR1 is MDHEN and CDR2 SYDVKM. Germline trimming cut 3 bases from V and 3 bases from J; bases unmatched to any gene: 4. This CDR3 is built from 15 residues. For the CDR3, the DNA is TGTGCCAGCAGTTTCCAACAGGGGGCAACAGATACGCAGTATTTT. Translating it yields CASSFQQGATDTQYF. Combining the CDR3 with reference TRBV28 and TRBJ2-3 gives the whole variable domain DVKVTQSSRYLVKRTGEKVFLECVQDMDHENMFWYRQDPGLGLRLIYFSYDVKMKEKGDIPEGYSVSREKKERFSLILESASTNQTSMYLCASSFQQGATDTQYFGPGTRLTVL.

This clone was recorded only once. The chain links TRBV6-5 to TRBJ2-5; D tentatively fits TRBD1 or TRBD2 (6 bases each). The germline V gene has CDR1 MNHEY and CDR2 SVGAGI. Deletions cut 6 bases from V and 5 bases from J, with 16 bases between. The CDR3 has 14 amino acids. CDR3 protein: CASRPYGGGETQYF. The CDR3 DNA is TGTGCCAGCAGACCGTACGGGGGCGGGGAGACCCAGTACTTC.

In this sample, this clone turned up a few times. The chain carries TRBV10-1 and TRBJ2-7, with 7 bases that match TRBD1. Trimming removed 6 bases from V and 4 bases from J; junction bases left unmatched: 9. The CDR3 loop spans 14 amino acids. CDR1 and CDR2 (germline): WNHNN, SYGVQD (reference sequence). The CDR3 sequence: CASREAGTEYEQYF. For the CDR3, the DNA is TGCGCCAGCAGGGAAGCCGGGACAGAGTACGAGCAGTACTTC.

The V gene is TRBV7-3, the J gene TRBJ2-2; a possible D gene is TRBD1 (6 bases). V gave up 8 bases and J gave up 7 bases, with 14 bases separating them. In germline, CDR1 is SGHTA, CDR2 FQGTGA. There are 13 residues in the CDR3. CDR3 loop: CASRDMRGGELFF. For the CDR3, the DNA is TGTGCCAGCCGGGACATGCGAGGCGGGGAGCTGTTTTTT.

Only one count was recorded for this clone. This chain uses TRBV10-3 with TRBJ2-7; the match to TRBD2 covers 8 bases. J was trimmed by 2 bases and V by 10 bases; bases with no gene match: 13. Per germline, CDR1 ENHRY and CDR2 SYGVKD. This CDR3 has 15 amino acids. CDR3 nucleotide sequence: TGTGCCACCTCCCTTGGGCGGGAGGAAACCTACGAGCAGTACTTC. Residues: CATSLGREETYEQYF.

J is TRBJ2-3 and V is TRBV29-1, with TRBD1 identical over 7 bases. There are 13 residues in the CDR3. Germline trimming cut 5 bases from V and 5 bases from J; bases unmatched to any gene: 7. Looked up from germline, CDR1 is SQVTM and CDR2 is ANQGSEA. CDR3 sequence reads: CSVTGDLQDTQYF. The CDR3 nucleotides read TGCAGCGTTACAGGGGATTTACAAGATACGCAGTATTTT.

Regarding this clone: The junction differs from germline at one of its ends, possibly a read error. The chain's CDR3 is CASSPLPTGGNQETQYF. The CDR3, as DNA: TGTGCCAGCTCACCTCTTCCGACAGGGGGCAACCAGGAGACCCAGTACTTC. V usage is TRBV18 and J usage is TRBJ2-5, with 10 bases that match TRBD1. The CDR3 covers 17 residues. Germline V gene data show CDR1 as KGHSH and CDR2 as LQKENI.

As regards this clone: Other DNA sequences in this sample translate to the same CDR3. The chain joins TRBV19 to TRBJ2-1; D ambiguous. V gave up 0 bases and J gave up 7 bases, with 7 bases separating them. Germline V gives CDR1 LNHDA, CDR2 SQIVND (reference sequence). The CDR3 runs 13 residues. The CDR3 coding sequence is TGTGCCAGTAGTATAGACCCTGGGAATGAGCAGTTCTTC. It encodes CASSIDPGNEQFF.

The chain couples TRBV7-2 to TRBJ1-6; a weak D match, TRBD1 (6 bases). Deletions cut 3 bases from V and 6 bases from J, with 9 bases between. The CDR3 contains 14 residues. CDR1 is SGHTA and CDR2 is FQGNSA in the germline V gene. As DNA, the CDR3 is TGTACCAGCAGCTTCAGGGGTCGTAATTCACCCCTCCACTTT. It codes for CTSSFRGRNSPLHF. Variable domain in full (rest from reference TRBV7-2 and TRBJ1-6): GAGVSQSPSNKVTEKGKDVELRCDPISGHTALYWYRQSLGQGLEFLIYFQGNSAPDKSGLPSDRFSAERTGGSVSTLTIQRTQQEDSAVYLCTSSFRGRNSPLHFGNGTRLTVT.